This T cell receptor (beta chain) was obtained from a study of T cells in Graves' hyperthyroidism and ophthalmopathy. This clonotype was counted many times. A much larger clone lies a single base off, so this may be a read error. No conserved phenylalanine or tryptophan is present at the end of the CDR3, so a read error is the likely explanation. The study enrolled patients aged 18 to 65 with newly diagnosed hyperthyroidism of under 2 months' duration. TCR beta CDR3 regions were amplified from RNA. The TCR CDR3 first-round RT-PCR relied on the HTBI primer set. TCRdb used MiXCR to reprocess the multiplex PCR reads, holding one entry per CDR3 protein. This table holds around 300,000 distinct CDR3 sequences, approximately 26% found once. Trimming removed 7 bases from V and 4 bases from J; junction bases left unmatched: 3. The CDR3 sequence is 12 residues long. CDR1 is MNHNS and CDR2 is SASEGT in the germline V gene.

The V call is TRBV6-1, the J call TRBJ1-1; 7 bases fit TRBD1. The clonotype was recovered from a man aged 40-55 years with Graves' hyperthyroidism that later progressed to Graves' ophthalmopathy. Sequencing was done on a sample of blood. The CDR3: CASNNRGTEAFL. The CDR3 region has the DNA TGTGCCAGCAACAACAGGGGCACTGAAGCTTTCCTT.